Listed here are 28 T cell receptor beta chains from one sample, sequenced in a study of early T cells in non-severe SARS-CoV-2 infection. Each CDR3 protein is one row after TCRdb ran MiXCR on the 5' RACE reads. The sample gives approximately 56,000 distinct CDR3 sequences, approximately 11% of which show up once; about 13% is in the top ten. Sequenced: whole blood. These receptor sequences come from an adult who was a healthcare worker with PCR-confirmed SARS-CoV-2 infection or an uninfected control (not recorded which).

This clonotype was observed many times. The CDR3 spells CASSQGMSEGYTF. CDR3 sequence (DNA): TGTGCCAGCAGCCAAGGGATGTCTGAAGGCTACACCTTC. The chain carries TRBV3-1 and TRBJ1-2; no firm D call. CDR1 and CDR2 (germline): LGHDT, YNNKEL (reference sequence). The CDR3 is 13 amino acids. V gave up 1 base and J gave up 8 bases, with 11 bases separating them.

This clonotype was detected many times. The chain is built from TRBV20-1 and TRBJ1-5; D possibly corresponds to TRBD1 (5 bases). CDR3 size: 14 residues. Germline CDR1 reads DFQATT; CDR2 reads SNEGSKA (reference sequence). With 5 bases removed from V and 6 bases from J, the gap between germline ends came to 17 bases. CDR3 sequence (DNA): TGCAGTGCTGGGACCCCTTTTGGGGGTCAGCCCCAGCATTTT. It yields the protein CSAGTPFGGQPQHF.

In its sample, this clonotype was seen many times. V and J are TRBV7-9 and TRBJ2-7, with a weak D call TRBD2 (5 bases). Trimming took 1 base from V and 2 from J, leaving 18 bases between them. This CDR3 spans 17 amino acids. Germline CDR1 is SEHNR and CDR2 is FQNEAQ (reference sequence). The CDR3 DNA follows: TGTGCCAGCAGCTTAGTCGTGCGACCGAGCGGTACCTACGAGCAGTACTTC. It encodes CASSLVVRPSGTYEQYF.

This clonotype showed up many times. The rearrangement joins TRBV6-5 to TRBJ2-7; possibly TRBD2 for D (6 bases). Trimming removed 0 bases from V and 0 bases from J, with 9 bases in between. Germline V gene sequence: CDR1 MNHEY, CDR2 SVGAGI. The CDR3 consists of 15 residues. For the CDR3, the DNA is TGTGCCAGCAGTTACTCGGGCGGGGCCTCCTACGAGCAGTACTTC. Protein: CASSYSGGASYEQYF.

In its sample, this clonotype was seen a few times. This rearrangement joins TRBV7-8 to TRBJ2-7; possibly TRBD2 for D (6 bases). This CDR3 has 13 amino acids. Germline V gene sequence: CDR1 SGHVS, CDR2 FQNEAQ. Between the trimmed V and J ends, which lost 4 bases and 6 bases, there was a span of 13 bases. This CDR3 reads CASSSDLGGEQYF. Written as DNA, the CDR3 is TGTGCCAGCAGCTCCGACCTGGGGGGCGAGCAGTACTTC.

This clonotype showed up just a few times. The CDR3 reads CASRIDGYQPQHF. For the CDR3, the DNA is TGTGCCAGCAGAATAGACGGGTATCAGCCCCAGCATTTT. This rearrangement joins TRBV27 to TRBJ1-5; no firm D call. Deletions cut 6 bases from V and 5 bases from J, with 11 bases between. Germline lookup yields CDR1 MNHEY and CDR2 SMNVEV (reference sequence). The CDR3 loop spans 13 amino acids.

This chain connects TRBV6-6 to TRBJ2-7, with 7 nucleotides matching TRBD2. The trim removed 8 bases at V and 0 bases at J, leaving 4 bases unmatched. The germline V gene encodes CDR1 MNHNY and CDR2 SVGAGI (reference sequence). This CDR3 has 13 amino acids. The CDR3 DNA reads TGTGCCAGCTCCGGGGGGTCCTCCTACGAGCAGTACTTC. Protein: CASSGGSSYEQYF.

In this sample, this clonotype turned up many times. For the CDR3, the DNA is TGTGCCAGCAGCATAGGGTTAGAGACCCAGTACTTC. This translates into CASSIGLETQYF. V gene TRBV11-1 combines with J gene TRBJ2-5; D unclear. The CDR3 consists of 12 residues. CDR1 is SGHAT and CDR2 is FQDESV in the germline V gene (reference sequence). V lost 5 bases and J 4 bases, leaving 8 bases between the germline ends.

This chain links TRBV18 with TRBJ1-1; no clear D. This CDR3 has 13 amino acids. V was trimmed by 3 bases and J by 1 base, leaving 6 bases between them. From germline, CDR1 is KGHSH and CDR2 LQKENI. The CDR3 reads CASSPPRNTEAFF. CDR3 nucleotide sequence: TGTGCCAGCTCACCGCCGAGGAACACTGAAGCTTTCTTT.

This clonotype was observed a few times. This sequence joins TRBV4-2 and TRBJ2-1, with TRBD2 matching 9 bases. The CDR3 totals 18 residues. CDR1 is LGHNA and CDR2 is YNFKEQ in the germline V gene. V dropped 0 bases and J dropped 4; count of bases not matched to a gene: 10. CDR3 DNA sequence: TGTGCCAGCAGCCAAGACCCAGCGGGGGGAGTCTCTTACAATGAGCAGTTCTTC. It yields the protein CASSQDPAGGVSYNEQFF.

This clonotype was recorded at least ten times. The J gene is TRBJ2-1, the V gene TRBV7-2, with 13 bases identical to TRBD2. CDR3 length equals 16 residues. Germline V gives CDR1 SGHTA, CDR2 FQGNSA. The J segment lost 10 bases and the V segment lost 5 bases, leaving 11 bases of the junction unmatched. The CDR3 nucleotides are TGTGCCAGCAGCCCCTCAACTAGCGGGGGGGTATTGGAGCAGTTCTTC. The encoded protein is CASSPSTSGGVLEQFF.

This clonotype has a count of ten or more. The rearrangement joins TRBV11-2 to TRBJ1-5; D is undetermined. CDR3 length: 13 residues. Trimming took off 0 bases at V and 6 bases at J, with 6 bases between the two ends. CDR1 and CDR2 from the germline V gene are SGHAT and FQNNGV. CDR3: CASSLDRSQPQHF. CDR3 in DNA: TGTGCCAGCAGCTTAGATAGGAGTCAGCCCCAGCATTTT.

This clonotype was found a few times. The V and J genes are TRBV7-3 and TRBJ2-1; 7 bases match TRBD2. CDR3 length: 15 residues. V lost 1 base, J lost 1 base, and 1 base stayed unmatched. CDR1 SGHTA and CDR2 FQGTGA come from the germline V gene. The CDR3 region has the DNA TGTGCCAGCAGCTTAATGGGGGGGTCCTACAATGAGCAGTTCTTC. It yields the protein CASSLMGGSYNEQFF. The full variable domain, rest sourced from reference TRBV7-3 and TRBJ2-1, is GAGVSQTPSNKVTEKGKYVELRCDPISGHTALYWYRQSLGQGPEFLIYFQGTGAADDSGLPNDRFFAVRPEGSVSTLKIQRTERGDSAVYLCASSLMGGSYNEQFFGPGTRLTVL.

CDR3 protein: CASSYGTGHTGELFF. CDR3 nucleotide sequence: TGTGCCAGCAGTTACGGGACCGGGCACACCGGGGAGCTGTTTTTT. The chain links TRBV6-2 or TRBV6-3 to TRBJ2-2, with D perhaps matching TRBD1 or TRBD2 (5 bases each). V gave up 2 bases and J gave up 3 bases, with 10 bases separating them. The CDR3 has 15 residues. Per the germline V gene, CDR1 is MNHEY and CDR2 is SVGEGT.

There are many counts of this clonotype. This CDR3 is CAWSPRTEAFF. CDR3 nucleotide sequence: TGTGCCTGGAGTCCTCGCACTGAAGCTTTCTTT. The rearrangement joins TRBV30 to TRBJ1-1; D is ambiguous. Trimming took off 2 bases at V and 4 bases at J, with 5 bases between the two ends. The length of the CDR3 is 11 residues. Looked up from germline, CDR1 is GTSNPN and CDR2 is SVGIG (reference sequence).

This clonotype was found many times. The J gene is TRBJ2-1, the V gene TRBV7-2; D possibly uses TRBD1 or TRBD2 (7 bases each). Trimming removed 4 bases from V and 3 bases from J, with 16 bases in between. The CDR3 has 16 residues. CDR1 and CDR2 from the germline V gene are SGHTA and FQGNSA. The CDR3 DNA follows: TGTGCCAGCAGCTCCCGGGGGAGGGGGCTCTACAATGAGCAGTTCTTC. Translated, it gives CASSSRGRGLYNEQFF.

This clonotype was seen more than once but under ten times. V and J are TRBV6-2 or TRBV6-3 and TRBJ2-7; the D is unclear. Germline values: CDR1 MNHEY, CDR2 SVGEGT. V lost 6 bases to trimming and J lost 3 bases, with 12 bases between them. This CDR3 spans 13 amino acids. The CDR3 sequence: CASSPPRSYEQYF. The DNA for the CDR3 is TGTGCCAGCAGCCCCCCTCGGAGCTACGAGCAGTACTTC.

The rearrangement links TRBV6-5 to TRBJ1-1, with D tentatively TRBD1 (6 bases). The CDR3 totals 18 residues. The germline V gene encodes CDR1 MNHEY and CDR2 SVGAGI. Trimming removed 6 bases at V and 5 bases at J, with 28 bases between. The CDR3: CASSHPVWDTKRKTEAFF. CDR3 DNA sequence: TGTGCCAGCAGCCATCCGGTATGGGACACCAAAAGGAAGACTGAAGCTTTCTTT.

This clonotype was counted many times. The rearrangement joins TRBV19 to TRBJ2-6; D assignment may be TRBD1 or TRBD2 (5 bases each). Trimming took 7 bases from V and 1 from J, leaving 17 bases between them. CDR1 and CDR2 from the germline V gene are LNHDA and SQIVND (reference sequence). The CDR3 is made up of 17 amino acids. Here the CDR3 reads CASTPGRSFSGANVLTF. CDR3 nucleotide sequence: TGTGCCAGTACCCCGGGACGGTCGTTTTCTGGGGCCAACGTCCTGACTTTC. Complete variable domain (other parts from reference TRBV19 and TRBJ2-6): DGGITQSPKYLFRKEGQNVTLSCEQNLNHDAMYWYRQDPGQGLRLIYYSQIVNDFQKGDIAEGYSVSREKKESFPLTVTSAQKNPTAFYLCASTPGRSFSGANVLTFGAGSRLTVL.

This clonotype was counted ten times or more. The chain combines TRBV6-2 or TRBV6-3 with TRBJ2-7, with D tentatively TRBD1 (5 bases). V gave up 8 bases and J gave up 5 bases, with 13 bases separating them. CDR1 and CDR2 from the germline V gene are MNHEY and SVGEGT. CDR3 length: 12 amino acids. CDR3 DNA sequence: TGTGCCAGCGGGCAGGGTCCAAACGAGCAGTACTTC. Translated, it gives CASGQGPNEQYF.

The rearrangement joins TRBV7-9 to TRBJ2-7; no firm D call. The V and J ends lost 3 bases and 7 bases respectively, with 7 bases between them. This CDR3 has 11 amino acids. Germline values: CDR1 SEHNR, CDR2 FQNEAQ (reference sequence). CDR3 in amino acids: CASSFGREQYF. CDR3 DNA: TGTGCCAGCAGCTTTGGGCGGGAGCAGTACTTC.

At least ten counts were recorded for this clonotype. CDR3 sequence: CSALSQRAGEQYF. The CDR3 coding sequence is TGCAGTGCCCTTAGCCAACGGGCGGGAGAGCAGTACTTC. This chain joins TRBV20-1 and TRBJ2-7; TRBD2 is a possible D gene (6 bases). V was trimmed by 6 bases and J by 7 bases, leaving 19 bases between them. Germline V gene data show CDR1 as DFQATT and CDR2 as SNEGSKA (reference sequence). The CDR3 is 13 amino acids.

The V gene is TRBV9, the J gene TRBJ1-1, with TRBD1 matching over 7 bases. This CDR3 spans 14 amino acids. J gave up 2 bases and V 4 bases, and 5 bases lay outside the gene matches. Germline V gene data show CDR1 as SGDLS and CDR2 as YYNGEE. Here the CDR3 reads CASSPGTANTEAFF. DNA of the CDR3: TGTGCCAGCAGCCCCGGGACAGCCAACACTGAAGCTTTCTTT.

The rearrangement joins TRBV29-1 to TRBJ1-4; D remains unclear. Germline V CDR1 and CDR2: SQVTM, ANQGSEA. Trimming pared 4 bases from V and 7 bases from J, leaving 10 bases between. This CDR3 has 12 residues. The CDR3 here is CSVGQEGEKLFF. CDR3 coding DNA: TGCAGCGTTGGGCAGGAAGGTGAAAAACTGTTTTTT. Full variable domain (rest looked up from reference TRBV29-1 and TRBJ1-4): SAVISQKPSRDICQRGTSLTIQCQVDSQVTMMFWYRQQPGQSLTLIATANQGSEATYESGFVIDKFPISRPNLTFSTLTVSNMSPEDSSIYLCSVGQEGEKLFFGSGTQLSVL.

In its sample, this clonotype was seen a few times. The chain links TRBV29-1 to TRBJ2-6; no clear D. The CDR3 covers 16 residues. V lost 0 bases, J lost 0 bases, and 9 bases lay in between. The germline gives CDR1 SQVTM, CDR2 ANQGSEA. CDR3 sequence (DNA): TGCAGCGTTGAAGACGGACCACACTCTGGGGCCAACGTCCTGACTTTC. This gives the protein CSVEDGPHSGANVLTF.

This clonotype was observed many times. The chain combines TRBV11-2 with TRBJ2-7, with 9 bases aligning to TRBD2. Germline V gene sequence: CDR1 SGHAT, CDR2 FQNNGV. The CDR3 loop spans 14 amino acids. The trim removed 3 bases at V and 6 bases at J, leaving 6 bases unmatched. CDR3: CASSFSGRSGEQYF. In DNA, the CDR3 is TGTGCCAGCAGCTTTAGCGGGAGATCCGGCGAGCAGTACTTC. Full variable domain (rest looked up from reference TRBV11-2 and TRBJ2-7): EAGVAQSPRYKIIEKRQSVAFWCNPISGHATLYWYQQILGQGPKLLIQFQNNGVVDDSQLPKDRFSAERLKGVDSTLKIQPAKLEDSAVYLCASSFSGRSGEQYFGPGTRLTVT.

The chain links TRBV9 to TRBJ1-2, with 10 bases identical to TRBD1. The CDR3 sequence is 14 residues long. Trimming took 2 bases from V and 6 from J; bases not matched to a gene: 4. CDR1 is SGDLS, CDR2 YYNGEE, per germline. CDR3 sequence reads: CASSVAGTGDGYTF. The CDR3 DNA sequence: TGTGCCAGCAGCGTCGCCGGGACAGGGGATGGCTACACCTTC.

In this sample, this clonotype turned up many times. Because the CDR3's place on the DNA is in doubt, the DNA is left out and the CDR3 is given as listed by TCRdb. V and J are TRBV12-3 or TRBV12-4 and TRBJ2-1; TRBD1 is taken as the D call from the table, unchecked against the DNA. From its first to its last residue, the CDR3 has 14 amino acids. CDR3 residues: CASSSSGRGHEQFF.